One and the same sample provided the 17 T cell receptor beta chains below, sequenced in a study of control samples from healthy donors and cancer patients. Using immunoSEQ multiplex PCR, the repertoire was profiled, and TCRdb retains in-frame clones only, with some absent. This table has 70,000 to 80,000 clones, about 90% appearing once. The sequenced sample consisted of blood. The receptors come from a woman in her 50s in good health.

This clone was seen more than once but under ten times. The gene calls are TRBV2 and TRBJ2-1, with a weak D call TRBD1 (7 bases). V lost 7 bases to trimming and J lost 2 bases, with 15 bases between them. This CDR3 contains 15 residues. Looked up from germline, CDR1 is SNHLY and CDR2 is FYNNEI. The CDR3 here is CASIRETGTYNEQFF. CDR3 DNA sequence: TGTGCCAGCATACGGGAGACAGGGACCTACAATGAGCAGTTCTTC.

CDR3 amino acids: CASSRNLGVTDTQYF. Written as DNA, the CDR3 is TGTGCCAGCTCACGCAATCTGGGGGTCACAGATACGCAGTATTTT. The rearrangement links TRBV18 to TRBJ2-3, with D perhaps matching TRBD1 or TRBD2 (5 bases each). Germline V gives CDR1 KGHSH, CDR2 LQKENI. V lost 4 bases to trimming and J lost 2 bases, with 13 bases between them. The CDR3 is 15 residues long.

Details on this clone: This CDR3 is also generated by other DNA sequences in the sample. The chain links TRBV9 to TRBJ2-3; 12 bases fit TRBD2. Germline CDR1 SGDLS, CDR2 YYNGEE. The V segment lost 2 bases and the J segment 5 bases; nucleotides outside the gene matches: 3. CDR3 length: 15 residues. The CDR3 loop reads CASSVLAGGGDTQYF. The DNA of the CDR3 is TGTGCCAGCAGCGTTCTAGCGGGAGGGGGAGATACGCAGTATTTT. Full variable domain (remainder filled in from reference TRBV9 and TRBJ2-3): DSGVTQTPKHLITATGQRVTLRCSPRSGDLSVYWYQQSLDQGLQFLIQYYNGEERAKGNILERFSAQQFPDLHSELNLSSLELGDSALYFCASSVLAGGGDTQYFGPGTRLTVL.

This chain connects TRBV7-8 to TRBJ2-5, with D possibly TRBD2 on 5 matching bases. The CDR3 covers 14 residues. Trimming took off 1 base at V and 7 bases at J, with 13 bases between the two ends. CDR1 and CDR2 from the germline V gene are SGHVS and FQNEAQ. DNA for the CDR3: TGTGCCAGCAGCTTAGTTGTAATGGCGGGGACCCAGTACTTC. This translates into CASSLVVMAGTQYF. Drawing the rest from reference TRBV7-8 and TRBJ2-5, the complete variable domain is GAGVSQSPRYKVAKRGQDVALRCDPISGHVSLFWYQQALGQGPEFLTYFQNEAQLDKSGLPSDRFFAERPEGSVSTLKIQRTQQEDSAVYLCASSLVVMAGTQYFGPGTRLLVL.

The CDR3 loop is CASSSGPRGTQYF. Here the CDR3 DNA reads TGCGCCAGCAGCTCAGGGCCCCGGGGTACCCAGTACTTC. The rearrangement joins TRBV10-2 to TRBJ2-5; D possibly uses TRBD1 or TRBD2 (5 bases each). CDR1 is WSHSY, CDR2 SAAADI, per germline. The CDR3 runs to 13 residues. With 6 bases removed from V and 8 bases from J, the gap between germline ends came to 16 bases.

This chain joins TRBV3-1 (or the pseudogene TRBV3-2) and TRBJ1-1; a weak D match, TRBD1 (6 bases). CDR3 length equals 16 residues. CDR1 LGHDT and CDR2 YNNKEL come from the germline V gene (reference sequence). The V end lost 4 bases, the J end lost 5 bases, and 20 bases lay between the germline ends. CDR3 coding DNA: TGTGCCAGCAGCCGCGGGGGGGGACAAGGAGGAACTGAAGCTTTCTTT. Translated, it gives CASSRGGGQGGTEAFF.

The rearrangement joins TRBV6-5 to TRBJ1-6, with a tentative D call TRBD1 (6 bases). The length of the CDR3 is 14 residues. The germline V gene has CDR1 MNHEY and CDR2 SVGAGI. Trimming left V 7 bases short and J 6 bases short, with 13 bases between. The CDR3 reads CASKRQEGNSPLHF. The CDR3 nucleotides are TGTGCCAGCAAGAGACAGGAGGGTAATTCACCCCTCCACTTT.

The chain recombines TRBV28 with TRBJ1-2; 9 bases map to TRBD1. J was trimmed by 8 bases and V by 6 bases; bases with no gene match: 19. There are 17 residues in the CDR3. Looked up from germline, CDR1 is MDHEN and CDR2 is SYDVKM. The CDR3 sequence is CASRWHLNRDRVRGYTF. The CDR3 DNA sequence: TGTGCCAGCAGATGGCACCTTAACCGGGACAGGGTGCGGGGCTACACCTTC.

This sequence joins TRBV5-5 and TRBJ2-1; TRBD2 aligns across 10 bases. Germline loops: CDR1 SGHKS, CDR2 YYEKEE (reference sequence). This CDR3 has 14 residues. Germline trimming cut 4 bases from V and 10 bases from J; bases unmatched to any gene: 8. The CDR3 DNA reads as TGTGCCAGCAGCGACTCTAGCGGGAGATACGAGCAGTTCTTC. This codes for CASSDSSGRYEQFF.

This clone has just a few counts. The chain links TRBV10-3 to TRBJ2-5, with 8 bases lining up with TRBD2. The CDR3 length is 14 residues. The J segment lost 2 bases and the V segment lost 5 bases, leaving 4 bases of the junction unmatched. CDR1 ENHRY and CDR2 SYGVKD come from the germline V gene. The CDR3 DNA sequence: TGTGCCATCAGTTTATTAGCGGGACAAGAGACCCAGTACTTC. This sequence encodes CAISLLAGQETQYF.

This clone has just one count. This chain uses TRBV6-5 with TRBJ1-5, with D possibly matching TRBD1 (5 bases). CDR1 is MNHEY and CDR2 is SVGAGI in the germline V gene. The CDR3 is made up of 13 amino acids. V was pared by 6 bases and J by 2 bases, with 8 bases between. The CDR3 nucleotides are TGTGCCAGCAGATCGGGGGGCAATCAGCCCCAGCATTTT. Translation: CASRSGGNQPQHF.

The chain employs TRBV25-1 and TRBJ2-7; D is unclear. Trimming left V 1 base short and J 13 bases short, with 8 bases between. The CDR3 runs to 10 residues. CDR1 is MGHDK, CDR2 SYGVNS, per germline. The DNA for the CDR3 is TGTGCCAGCAGTGAATTGGGTTTCTACTTC. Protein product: CASSELGFYF.

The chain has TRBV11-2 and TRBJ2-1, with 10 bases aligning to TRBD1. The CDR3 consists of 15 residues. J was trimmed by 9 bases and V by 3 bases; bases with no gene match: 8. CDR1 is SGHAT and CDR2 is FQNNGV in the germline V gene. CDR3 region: CASSFLRQGAREQFF. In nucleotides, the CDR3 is TGTGCCAGCAGCTTCCTTAGACAGGGGGCGCGTGAGCAGTTCTTC.

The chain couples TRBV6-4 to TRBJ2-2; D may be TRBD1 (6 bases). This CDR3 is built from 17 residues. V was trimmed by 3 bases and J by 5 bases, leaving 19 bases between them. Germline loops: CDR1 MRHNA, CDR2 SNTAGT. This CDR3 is CASSERLGQGITGELFF. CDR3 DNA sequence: TGTGCCAGCAGTGAGAGGTTGGGGCAGGGGATTACCGGGGAGCTGTTTTTT.

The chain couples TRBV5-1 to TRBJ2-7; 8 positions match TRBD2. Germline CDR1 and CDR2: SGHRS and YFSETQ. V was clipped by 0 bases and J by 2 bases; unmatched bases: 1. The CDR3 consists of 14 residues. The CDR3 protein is CASSLGLATYEQYF. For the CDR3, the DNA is TGCGCCAGCAGCTTGGGACTAGCGACCTACGAGCAGTACTTC.

This CDR3 reads CASSHPLRTSGNNEQFF. The DNA of the CDR3 is TGCGCCAGCAGCCATCCCCTAAGGACTAGCGGCAACAATGAGCAGTTCTTC. The chain uses TRBV4-1 and TRBJ2-1, with 10 bases that match TRBD2. This CDR3 spans 17 amino acids. Germline values: CDR1 MGHRA, CDR2 YSYEKL. J lost 5 bases, V lost 3 bases, and 10 bases had no gene match.

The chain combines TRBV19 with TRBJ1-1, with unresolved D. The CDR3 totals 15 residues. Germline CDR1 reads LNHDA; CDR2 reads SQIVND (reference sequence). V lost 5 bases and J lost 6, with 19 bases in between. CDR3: CASSLLAWAGAEAFF. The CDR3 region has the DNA TGTGCCAGTAGTCTCCTCGCCTGGGCGGGCGCTGAAGCTTTCTTT.